The present T cell receptor (beta chain) was sequenced within a study of graft-versus-host responses after intestinal transplantation. Germline V CDR1 and CDR2: LNHDA, SQIVND (reference sequence). With V trimmed by 2 bases and J by 5 bases, 9 bases remained unmatched. This CDR3 is built from 17 residues. Sequencing was performed with immunoSEQ multiplex PCR; in TCRdb, only in-frame clones are kept and a portion is missing. The profile covers tens of thousands of clones, with 85% to 90% appearing a single time and roughly 0.099% taken by the ten largest. This clone was recorded once. Its antigen is undetermined.

The receptor comes from a human donor who received an intestinal transplant. The material was unstimulated CD4+ T cells sorted from spleen or lymph node cells, obtained before intestinal transplant. The chain uses TRBV19 and TRBJ2-2; TRBD1 matches at 9 bases. In DNA form, the CDR3 reads TGTGCCAGTAGTATATCTCCGGGACAGGGTCGAACCGGGGAGCTGTTTTTT. This gives the protein CASSISPGQGRTGELFF.